This entry lists 3 T cell receptor beta chains sequenced from one sample in a study of cytomegalovirus exposure and HLA in healthy donors. The table came from immunoSEQ multiplex PCR; TCRdb's copy has only in-frame clones and leaves some out. The sample includes around 110,000 clones, 88% seen only once; the top ten take 1.8%. Sequencing was done on a sample of PBMCs. The source of these receptors is a young woman in good health and CMV-seropositive.

The chain combines TRBV7-2 with TRBJ2-7; D uncertain. Trimming took 1 base from V and 3 from J, leaving 7 bases between them. The CDR3 totals 13 residues. Per the germline V gene, CDR1 is SGHTA and CDR2 is FQGNSA. The chain's CDR3 is CASSLDSFYEQYV. CDR3 nucleotide sequence: TGTGCCAGCAGCTTAGACAGCTTCTACGAGCAGTACGTC.

The CDR3 bases are TGTGCCAGTAGTATAGGCCTAGCGGGGGGGAATGAGCAGTTCTTC. Protein product: CASSIGLAGGNEQFF. V is TRBV19 and J is TRBJ2-1; the match to TRBD2 covers 12 bases. This CDR3 comprises 15 residues. Germline-derived CDR1 and CDR2 are LNHDA and SQIVND (reference sequence). V was clipped by 1 base and J by 7 bases; unmatched bases: 2. Full variable domain (rest looked up from reference TRBV19 and TRBJ2-1): DGGITQSPKYLFRKEGQNVTLSCEQNLNHDAMYWYRQDPGQGLRLIYYSQIVNDFQKGDIAEGYSVSREKKESFPLTVTSAQKNPTAFYLCASSIGLAGGNEQFFGPGTRLTVL.

The rearrangement links TRBV28 to TRBJ2-3; TRBD1 might be the D (5 bases). The V and J ends lost 7 bases and 4 bases respectively, with 15 bases between them. The CDR3 spans 14 residues. In germline, CDR1 is MDHEN, CDR2 SYDVKM. CDR3: CASTSEARADTQYF. DNA for the CDR3: TGTGCCAGCACCTCCGAGGCCAGGGCAGATACGCAGTATTTT.